This TCR beta chain was identified in a study of early T cells in non-severe SARS-CoV-2 infection. About the research overall: Sequencing input comprised bulk RNA from unsorted whole blood; chain pairing was not available.

Individually, cDNA molecules had unique molecular identifiers attached to them. One entry per CDR3 protein, called by TCRdb with MiXCR from the 5' RACE reads. The sample records about 100,000 distinct CDR3 sequences, roughly 10% being singletons. Overall study findings and caveats: Missing private and CD4 specificities, VDJdb matching favored anti-spike CD8 responses.

About this clonotype: Its antigen is as yet unknown.

This CDR3 contains 15 residues. Looked up from germline, CDR1 is SGHRS and CDR2 is YFSETQ. With 2 bases clipped from V and 8 bases from J, the junction kept 7 bases outside the gene matches. The receptor was isolated from an adult who was a healthcare worker with PCR-confirmed SARS-CoV-2 infection or an uninfected control (not recorded which). This rearrangement joins TRBV5-1 to TRBJ2-1, with 10 bases fitting TRBD1. Sequencing used whole blood. CDR3 sequence (DNA): TGCGCCAGCAGCTTAGGGACAGGGGTGAGGCATGAGCAGTTCTTC. Its translation: CASSLGTGVRHEQFF.